The 8 T cell receptor beta chains given below trace back to one sample, sequenced in a study of blood T cell repertoires in COVID-19. Assay used: immunoSEQ multiplex PCR; TCRdb lists only in-frame clones, some missing. Of approximately 21,000 clones in the sample, roughly 90% were seen once. Sequenced sample: peripheral blood. These receptors were collected from a human donor with acute or convalescent COVID-19. The donor label of this sample is uncertain.

The V and J genes are TRBV6-5 and TRBJ2-7; possible D gene TRBD2, 5 bases. The V and J ends lost 0 bases and 5 bases respectively, with 5 bases between them. CDR1 and CDR2 (germline): MNHEY, SVGAGI. The CDR3 spans 12 residues. The CDR3 DNA follows: TGTGCCAGCAGTTACTCGAGGGACGAGCAGTACTTC. This gives the protein CASSYSRDEQYF.

This rearrangement joins TRBV10-2 to TRBJ1-2; no clear D. The germline CDR1 and CDR2 sequences are WSHSY and SAAADI. Trimming left V 4 bases short and J 8 bases short, with 8 bases between. This CDR3 spans 11 amino acids. Here the CDR3 reads CASSALEGYTF. The CDR3 nucleotides are TGCGCCAGCAGTGCCCTAGAGGGCTACACCTTC.

Written as DNA, the CDR3 is TGTGCCAGCAGAAAGACGGGTTCAGATACGCAGTATTTT. Translated: CASRKTGSDTQYF. V usage is TRBV11-3 and J usage is TRBJ2-3; no clear D gene. V lost 6 bases, J lost 4 bases, and 11 bases lay in between. The CDR3 covers 13 residues. The germline V gene has CDR1 SGHNT and CDR2 YENEEA.

This chain uses TRBV6-2 or TRBV6-3 with TRBJ2-3, with 8 positions matching TRBD1. CDR3 length: 15 residues. V shed 4 bases, J shed 6 bases, and the junction held 9 bases outside the gene matches. Per germline, CDR1 MNHEY and CDR2 SVGEGT. Written as DNA, the CDR3 is TGTGCCAGCAGTTCCTCTCGAACAGGGGGGGATACGCAGTATTTT. It specifies CASSSSRTGGDTQYF.

This sequence joins TRBV6-4 and TRBJ2-7, with a tentative D call TRBD1 (6 bases). This CDR3 is 13 amino acids long. Germline V gives CDR1 MRHNA, CDR2 SNTAGT. V lost 3 bases and J 5 bases, leaving 11 bases between the germline ends. The CDR3 spells CASSEGRGNEQYF. CDR3 DNA: TGTGCCAGCAGTGAGGGCAGGGGTAACGAGCAGTACTTC.

The CDR3 loop reads CASSNYGREAADTQYF. The CDR3 nucleotides read TGTGCCAGCAGCAATTATGGGAGAGAAGCGGCAGATACGCAGTATTTT. The chain joins TRBV7-9 to TRBJ2-3; tentative D call: TRBD2 (5 bases). Trimming stripped 5 bases from V and 4 bases from J, with 19 bases between. The CDR3 is 16 amino acids. Germline V gives CDR1 SEHNR, CDR2 FQNEAQ (reference sequence).

The V and J genes are TRBV6-2 or TRBV6-3 and TRBJ2-1, with a tentative D call TRBD1 (6 bases). Germline loops: CDR1 MNHEY, CDR2 SVGEGT. V lost 0 bases and J 2 bases, leaving 20 bases between the germline ends. The CDR3 is made up of 19 amino acids. CDR3: CASSYSFATGYGAYNEQFF. CDR3 bases: TGTGCCAGCAGTTACTCGTTCGCTACAGGGTACGGTGCCTACAATGAGCAGTTCTTC.

This clone has just one count. V gene TRBV10-3 combines with J gene TRBJ1-5, with 9 nucleotides matching TRBD1. Germline CDR1 is ENHRY and CDR2 is SYGVKD. The CDR3 is 14 residues long. Unmatched junction bases numbered 1, after V lost 5 bases and J lost 2 bases. The CDR3 reads CAISTGGGNQPQHF. Written as DNA, the CDR3 is TGTGCCATCAGTACAGGGGGCGGCAATCAGCCCCAGCATTTT.